The 7 T cell receptor beta chains given below trace back to one sample, sequenced in a study of control samples from healthy donors and cancer patients. Assay used: immunoSEQ multiplex PCR; TCRdb lists only in-frame clones, some missing. The sample carries 350,000 to 450,000 clones, around nine tenths recorded once. Sequenced sample: PBMCs. These receptors all stem from a man aged 40-55 years with head and neck cancer.

This rearrangement joins TRBV28 to TRBJ2-1; D remains ambiguous. Trimming left V 7 bases short and J 2 bases short, with 12 bases between. The CDR3 runs to 14 residues. Germline-derived CDR1 and CDR2 are MDHEN and SYDVKM. This CDR3 is CASTIGAAYNEQFF. The CDR3 DNA is TGTGCCAGCACCATAGGTGCCGCCTACAATGAGCAGTTCTTC.

The chain carries TRBV19 and TRBJ2-6; 7 nucleotides align to TRBD1. V trimming: 3 bases; J trimming: 0 bases; junction bases outside the gene matches: 5. Per germline, CDR1 LNHDA and CDR2 SQIVND (reference sequence). This CDR3 has 17 residues. The chain's CDR3 is CASSIGTVFSGANVLTF. The CDR3, as DNA: TGTGCCAGTAGTATTGGGACAGTTTTCTCTGGGGCCAACGTCCTGACTTTC.

Comment on this clone: Other DNA sequences from this sample encode an identical CDR3 as well. The chain is built from TRBV3-1 (or the pseudogene TRBV3-2) and TRBJ1-3; D perhaps matches TRBD1 (5 bases). CDR3 size: 14 residues. The germline gives CDR1 LGHDT, CDR2 YNNKEL (reference sequence). V was trimmed by 3 bases and J by 0 bases, leaving 6 bases between them. CDR3 bases: TGTGCCAGCAGCCAGGGGGGCTCTGGAAACACCATATATTTT. This gives the protein CASSQGGSGNTIYF.

The J gene is TRBJ1-2, the V gene TRBV7-8; D ambiguous. The CDR3 is 14 amino acids. Trimming left V 4 bases short and J 7 bases short, with 16 bases between. Germline-derived CDR1 and CDR2 are SGHVS and FQNEAQ. The CDR3 region has the DNA TGTGCCAGCAGCTCCGGTCCAGTAGATTTTGGCTACACCTTC. Protein: CASSSGPVDFGYTF.

This rearrangement joins TRBV11-2 to TRBJ2-5, with 7 positions matching TRBD2. The CDR3 is 15 residues long. V was clipped by 2 bases and J by 3 bases; unmatched bases: 6. The germline V gene has CDR1 SGHAT and CDR2 FQNNGV. In DNA, the CDR3 is TGTGCCAGCAGCTTATGGGCTAGCGGTGAAGAGACCCAGTACTTC. It translates to CASSLWASGEETQYF.

The rearrangement uses TRBV6-2 or TRBV6-3 and TRBJ2-7; 9 nucleotides align to TRBD1. There are 15 residues in the CDR3. J was trimmed by 1 base and V by 5 bases; bases with no gene match: 6. Germline CDR1 reads MNHEY; CDR2 reads SVGEGT. CDR3 protein: CASSGAGQGSYEQYF. As DNA, the CDR3 is TGTGCCAGCAGTGGCGCGGGACAGGGTTCCTACGAGCAGTACTTC.

This chain links TRBV28 with TRBJ1-4; D is undetermined. The CDR3 has 12 amino acids. Per germline, CDR1 MDHEN and CDR2 SYDVKM. The V end was cut by 5 bases, the J end by 4 bases, with 5 bases between. The CDR3 DNA sequence: TGTGCCAGCAGTCAAAATAATGAAAAACTGTTTTTT. Its translation is CASSQNNEKLFF.